The 27 T cell receptor beta chains presented below share a single source sample, sequenced in a study of cytomegalovirus exposure and HLA in healthy donors. Produced via immunoSEQ multiplex PCR; TCRdb's table is partial and in-frame only. The table includes tens of thousands of clones, approximately 93% detected once. The source material was PBMCs. The receptors originated from a young man in good health and CMV-seropositive.

The chain uses TRBV6-1 and TRBJ1-2; the match to TRBD1 covers 7 bases. This CDR3 is 14 amino acids long. Germline V lookup: CDR1 MNHNS, CDR2 SASEGT. V was pared by 3 bases and J by 0 bases, with 1 base of the junction left unmatched. CDR3: CASSDGTANYGYTF. The CDR3 DNA sequence: TGTGCCAGCAGTGATGGGACAGCTAACTATGGCTACACCTTC.

The chain uses TRBV6-5 and TRBJ2-2; D possibly corresponds to TRBD1 (6 bases). Germline V gives CDR1 MNHEY, CDR2 SVGAGI. V lost 2 bases and J 7 bases, leaving 14 bases between the germline ends. The CDR3 is made up of 15 amino acids. The CDR3 region is CASSYIGRGGGELFF. The CDR3 DNA follows: TGTGCCAGCAGTTACATCGGCAGGGGTGGCGGGGAGCTGTTTTTT.

A remark on this clone: Its ends do not fully match the called genes, so a read error is possible. This chain connects TRBV7-7 to TRBJ2-3; perhaps TRBD2 as D (6 bases). The CDR3 loop spans 12 amino acids. CDR1 and CDR2 (germline): SSHAT, FNYEAQ (reference sequence). For the CDR3, the DNA is TGTGCTAGCAGCAATAGCGGAGATACGCAGTATTTT. Protein sequence: CASSNSGDTQYF. The full variable domain, completed using reference TRBV7-7 and TRBJ2-3, is GAGVSQSPRYKVTKRGQDVTLRCDPISSHATLYWYQQALGQGPEFLTYFNYEAQPDKSGLPSDRFSAERPEGSISTLTIQRTEQRDSAMYRCASSNSGDTQYFGPGTRLTVL.

V usage is TRBV12-5 and J usage is TRBJ2-2, with 11 bases that match TRBD2. Germline loops: CDR1 LGHNT, CDR2 FRNRAP. The trim removed 9 bases at V and 6 bases at J, leaving 6 bases unmatched. The CDR3 runs 14 residues. In nucleotides, the CDR3 is TGTGCTAGCTCACCGGGACTAGCGGCCGGGGAGCTGTTTTTT. It yields the protein CASSPGLAAGELFF.

The gene calls are TRBV5-1 and TRBJ2-2, with D uncertain. The V gene's germline CDR1 is SGHRS and CDR2 YFSETQ. The V end lost 4 bases, the J end lost 1 base, and 2 bases lay between the germline ends. The CDR3 loop spans 12 amino acids. CDR3 loop: CASSQNTGELFF. The CDR3 DNA is TGCGCCAGCAGCCAGAACACCGGGGAGCTGTTTTTT.

The chain joins TRBV4-2 to TRBJ2-7; possibly TRBD2 for D (5 bases). Germline assignment: CDR1 LGHNA and CDR2 YNFKEQ. The CDR3 covers 17 residues. With 0 bases removed from V and 0 bases from J, the gap between germline ends came to 15 bases. For the CDR3, the DNA is TGTGCCAGCAGCCAAGATCAATGGGAGTCGGCCTCCTACGAGCAGTACTTC. This encodes CASSQDQWESASYEQYF.

The chain couples TRBV11-2 to TRBJ2-1; 10 nucleotides match TRBD2. V gave up 1 base and J gave up 5 bases; unmatched junction bases: 5. The CDR3 spans 16 residues. The germline gives CDR1 SGHAT, CDR2 FQNNGV. This chain's CDR3 is CASSLVTSGTDNEQFF. For the CDR3, the DNA is TGTGCCAGCAGCTTAGTTACTAGCGGGACCGACAATGAGCAGTTCTTC.

This chain uses TRBV6-5 with TRBJ2-7, with TRBD2 identical over 10 bases. CDR3 length: 16 amino acids. V shed 2 bases, J shed 0 bases, and the junction held 4 bases outside the gene matches. The germline V gene has CDR1 MNHEY and CDR2 SVGAGI. The CDR3 DNA follows: TGTGCCAGCAGTTACATCCGACTAGCGGGCTCCTACGAGCAGTACTTC. It translates to CASSYIRLAGSYEQYF.

The rearrangement uses TRBV2 and TRBJ2-5; 8 bases are a match to TRBD1. The CDR3 is 13 residues long. With 10 bases clipped from V and 5 bases from J, the junction kept 9 bases outside the gene matches. Germline CDR1 SNHLY, CDR2 FYNNEI. The CDR3 bases are TGTGCCACCTCTGGACAGGGTCGGGAGACCCAGTACTTC. It translates to CATSGQGRETQYF. The variable domain in full, completed from reference TRBV2 and TRBJ2-5, reads EPEVTQTPSHQVTQMGQEVILRCVPISNHLYFYWYRQILGQKVEFLVSFYNNEISEKSEIFDDQFSVERPDGSNFTLKIRSTKLEDSAMYFCATSGQGRETQYFGPGTRLLVL.

J is TRBJ2-5 and V is TRBV4-1, with 7 positions matching TRBD2. Trimming at V came to 1 base and at J to 4 bases, leaving 3 bases not matched to a gene. This CDR3 is 14 amino acids long. From germline, CDR1 is MGHRA and CDR2 YSYEKL. The CDR3 region is CASSQGGGGETQYF. The CDR3 DNA follows: TGCGCCAGCAGCCAAGGGGGGGGTGGAGAGACCCAGTACTTC.

This chain links TRBV19 with TRBJ1-6; D is perhaps TRBD1 (6 bases). V shed 8 bases and J shed 7 bases, with 18 bases lying between them. This CDR3 region has 15 residues. Germline CDR1 and CDR2: LNHDA and SQIVND (reference sequence). The CDR3 coding sequence is TGTGCCAGTCAAGAACAGGGCGCAGCCAATTCACCCCTCCACTTT. Protein: CASQEQGAANSPLHF.

The chain employs TRBV5-1 and TRBJ2-5; unclear D gene. The germline CDR1 and CDR2 sequences are SGHRS and YFSETQ. The germline V and J ends were trimmed by 4 bases and 5 bases, with 15 bases remaining between them. The CDR3 length is 14 residues. In nucleotides, the CDR3 is TGCGCCAGCAGCCCTTTAGTCGGCAGGGAGACCCAGTACTTC. Protein: CASSPLVGRETQYF.

The chain has TRBV30 and TRBJ2-5, with a tentative D call TRBD2 (6 bases). Trimming removed 2 bases at V and 4 bases at J, with 14 bases between. The CDR3 spans 14 residues. Germline-derived CDR1 and CDR2 are GTSNPN and SVGIG (reference sequence). The CDR3 region is CAWSHGGIVETQYF. CDR3 sequence (DNA): TGTGCCTGGAGTCACGGCGGGATAGTAGAGACCCAGTACTTC.

There are a few counts of this clone. The V gene is TRBV30, the J gene TRBJ2-1; 9 bases fit TRBD1. The trim removed 5 bases at V and 6 bases at J, leaving 11 bases unmatched. CDR3 length: 15 residues. Germline CDR1 and CDR2: GTSNPN and SVGIG (reference sequence). CDR3 nucleotides: TGTGCCTGGTATTCCGGGACAGGGCAGAGCAATGAGCAGTTCTTC. Encoded protein: CAWYSGTGQSNEQFF.

The chain has TRBV28 and TRBJ2-3; D is perhaps TRBD2 (5 bases). Trimming pared 7 bases from V and 10 bases from J, leaving 27 bases between. Per germline, CDR1 MDHEN and CDR2 SYDVKM. The CDR3 consists of 16 residues. In nucleotides, the CDR3 is TGTGCCAGCATTAATGAGCGGAGGCCCGCCGTATCTTCGCAGTATTTT. This translates into CASINERRPAVSSQYF.

The genes are TRBV27 and TRBJ2-3; 10 bases map to TRBD2. V lost 3 bases to trimming and J lost 3 bases; unmatched junction nucleotides: 3. This CDR3 contains 15 residues. Germline lookup yields CDR1 MNHEY and CDR2 SMNVEV (reference sequence). CDR3: CASSLLAGVTDTQYF. The DNA of the CDR3 is TGTGCCAGCAGTTTGCTAGCGGGAGTAACAGATACGCAGTATTTT.

The chain links TRBV29-1 to TRBJ1-1, with D unresolved. V was pared by 3 bases and J by 0 bases, with 11 bases between. The CDR3 sequence is 14 residues long. Germline assignment: CDR1 SQVTM and CDR2 ANQGSEA. CDR3 region: CSVELRALNTEAFF. CDR3 DNA sequence: TGCAGCGTTGAGCTGCGGGCGCTGAACACTGAAGCTTTCTTT. Full variable domain (outside the CDR3, taken from reference TRBV29-1 and TRBJ1-1): SAVISQKPSRDICQRGTSLTIQCQVDSQVTMMFWYRQQPGQSLTLIATANQGSEATYESGFVIDKFPISRPNLTFSTLTVSNMSPEDSSIYLCSVELRALNTEAFFGQGTRLTVV.

V gene TRBV4-1 combines with J gene TRBJ1-4, with a possible D match to TRBD1 (5 bases). Germline V gene lookup returns CDR1 MGHRA and CDR2 YSYEKL. Trimming took 0 bases from V and 5 from J, leaving 13 bases between them. CDR3 size: 16 residues. In DNA form, the CDR3 reads TGCGCCAGCAGCCAAGACCTGGGGACTCTCAATGAAAAACTGTTTTTT. Translated, it gives CASSQDLGTLNEKLFF.

This rearrangement joins TRBV28 to TRBJ2-7; the D is unclear. Looked up from germline, CDR1 is MDHEN and CDR2 is SYDVKM. The CDR3 spans 14 residues. The ends were cut back, 5 bases at V and 0 bases at J, with 11 bases in the middle. CDR3 bases: TGTGCCAGCAGTCTTACGGGTACCTCCTACGAGCAGTACTTC. Protein: CASSLTGTSYEQYF.

This chain links TRBV28 with TRBJ2-1; TRBD2 might be the D (6 bases). V was pared by 2 bases and J by 4 bases, with 30 bases between. Germline V lookup: CDR1 MDHEN, CDR2 SYDVKM. The CDR3 spans 21 residues. CDR3 region: CASSLKKSMAGRGRAYNEQFF. DNA for the CDR3: TGTGCCAGCAGTTTAAAAAAGTCAATGGCGGGAAGGGGCCGCGCTTACAATGAGCAGTTCTTC.

The chain carries TRBV7-9 and TRBJ2-3; 9 bases fit TRBD2. V gave up 2 bases and J gave up 0 bases; unmatched junction bases: 9. Germline lookup yields CDR1 SEHNR and CDR2 FQNEAQ (reference sequence). This CDR3 contains 18 residues. CDR3 nucleotide sequence: TGTGCCAGCAGCTTACCTAGCGGGGCGTCCGCTAGCACAGATACGCAGTATTTT. The encoded protein is CASSLPSGASASTDTQYF.

The chain employs TRBV6-6 and TRBJ2-5; D possibly corresponds to TRBD1 (6 bases). This CDR3 region has 14 residues. Trimming took 6 bases from V and 2 from J, leaving 13 bases between them. CDR1 and CDR2 from the germline V gene are MNHNY and SVGAGI (reference sequence). CDR3 in DNA: TGTGCCAGCAGCTTGGGGGCAGAACAAGAGACCCAGTACTTC. Amino acid sequence: CASSLGAEQETQYF.

The chain joins TRBV5-1 to TRBJ2-5; 7 bases are a match to TRBD2. Unmatched junction bases numbered 7, after V lost 5 bases and J lost 0 bases. The length of the CDR3 is 15 residues. From germline, CDR1 is SGHRS and CDR2 YFSETQ. The CDR3 loop reads CASRPVAGYQETQYF. DNA for the CDR3: TGCGCCAGCAGGCCGGTAGCGGGTTACCAAGAGACCCAGTACTTC.

Only one count was recorded for this clone. This sequence joins TRBV5-6 and TRBJ1-6; 9 bases fit TRBD1. V was pared by 4 bases and J by 10 bases, with 6 bases of the junction left unmatched. Germline values: CDR1 SGHDT, CDR2 YYEEEE. The CDR3 has 14 residues. The CDR3 region is CASSLGQGRSPLHF. DNA for the CDR3: TGTGCCAGCAGCCTGGGACAGGGAAGGTCACCCCTCCACTTT. The full variable domain, with the rest looked up from reference TRBV5-6 and TRBJ1-6, is DAGVTQSPTHLIKTRGQQVTLRCSPKSGHDTVSWYQQALGQGPQFIFQYYEEEERQRGNFPDRFSGHQFPNYSSELNVNALLLGDSALYLCASSLGQGRSPLHFGNGTRLTVT.

The CDR3 DNA follows: TGTGCCAGCCGTAAGACAGGGGAGGACACTGAAGCTTTCTTT. Its translation is CASRKTGEDTEAFF. This chain uses TRBV27 with TRBJ1-1; 8 nucleotides align to TRBD1. Trimming removed 8 bases from V and 3 bases from J; junction bases left unmatched: 8. The V gene's germline CDR1 is MNHEY and CDR2 SMNVEV (reference sequence). This CDR3 is built from 14 residues.

The rearrangement links TRBV9 to TRBJ1-6; 7 nucleotides agree with TRBD1. Per the germline V gene, CDR1 is SGDLS and CDR2 is YYNGEE. V lost 0 bases, J lost 6 bases, and 12 bases stayed unmatched. The CDR3 covers 18 residues. CDR3 region: CASSVESEGTALNSPLHF. The CDR3 nucleotides read TGTGCCAGCAGCGTAGAATCAGAGGGGACAGCTCTTAATTCACCCCTCCACTTT.

This chain joins TRBV10-3 and TRBJ2-1; the D gene is possibly TRBD2 (5 bases). The germline gives CDR1 ENHRY, CDR2 SYGVKD. Trimming stripped 9 bases from V and 2 bases from J, with 20 bases between. This CDR3 is built from 16 residues. The CDR3: CAIRLGEKGTYNEQFF. The CDR3, as DNA: TGTGCCATTAGGTTGGGAGAAAAAGGGACCTACAATGAGCAGTTCTTC.